The T cell receptor beta chain described here comes from a study of cytomegalovirus exposure and HLA in healthy donors. The PCR had 60 Vbeta and 13 Jbeta primers. Assay: immunoSEQ multiplex PCR; the TCRdb copy retains only in-frame clones and omits some. The sample gives approximately 170,000 clones, about 80% of which show up once; 1.5% to 1.7% is in the top ten. Trimming at V came to 4 bases and at J to 1 base, leaving 12 bases not matched to a gene. CDR1 and CDR2 from the germline V gene are SGHNT and YYREEE (reference sequence). This CDR3 is built from 17 residues. J is TRBJ2-7 and V is TRBV5-4; 9 positions match TRBD1. The TCR sequence derives from a man in his forties in good health and CMV-seronegative. Material: PBMCs. CDR3 bases: TGTGCCAGCAGCCCCGGGACAGGGAACCTCCTATCCTACGAGCAGTACTTC. This codes for CASSPGTGNLLSYEQYF.